A single sample gave rise to the 21 T cell receptor beta chains below, sequenced in a study of cytomegalovirus exposure and HLA in healthy donors. The PCR had 60 Vbeta and 13 Jbeta primers. Sequenced by immunoSEQ multiplex PCR; TCRdb stores in-frame clones only, minus some. The sample has some 120,000 clones. The specimen sequenced was PBMCs. These receptors all come from a middle-aged man in good health and CMV-seronegative.

V usage is TRBV27 and J usage is TRBJ2-6; D perhaps matches TRBD1 (6 bases). This CDR3 comprises 16 residues. The V gene lost 5 bases and the J gene lost 2 bases, with 13 bases spanning the gap. Germline CDR1 reads MNHEY; CDR2 reads SMNVEV (reference sequence). CDR3 protein: CASSTGRLAGANVLTF. The DNA of the CDR3 is TGTGCCAGCAGTACAGGGCGCCTAGCTGGGGCCAACGTCCTGACTTTC.

The rearrangement joins TRBV25-1 to TRBJ2-5; D is uncertain. This CDR3 has 10 amino acids. Germline CDR1 reads MGHDK; CDR2 reads SYGVNS. Trimming cost V 7 bases and J 4 bases, with 4 bases left between them. CDR3 amino acids: CASTGETQYF. The CDR3 DNA is TGTGCCAGCACAGGAGAGACCCAGTACTTC.

The chain is built from TRBV27 and TRBJ2-3; D is ambiguous. Germline V lookup: CDR1 MNHEY, CDR2 SMNVEV (reference sequence). Trimming took off 3 bases at V and 2 bases at J, with 9 bases between the two ends. CDR3 length: 14 amino acids. The CDR3 region is CASSFLDNTDTQYF. As DNA, the CDR3 is TGTGCCAGCAGTTTTCTCGACAACACAGATACGCAGTATTTT.

This chain connects TRBV28 to TRBJ2-5, with 9 positions matching TRBD1. The J call is in doubt because the DNA end fits TRBJ2-7 better. The CDR3 is 16 residues long. Germline-derived CDR1 and CDR2 are MDHEN and SYDVKM. CDR3 in amino acids: CASSASLGQGLYEQYF. CDR3 DNA sequence: TGTGCCAGCAGTGCTTCTCTGGGACAGGGACTCTACGAGCAGTACTTC.

V is TRBV6-6 and J is TRBJ1-5, with 9 bases identical to TRBD1. CDR1 and CDR2 from the germline V gene are MNHNY and SVGAGI (reference sequence). The V segment lost 0 bases and the J segment 7 bases; nucleotides outside the gene matches: 7. CDR3 length: 16 amino acids. This chain's CDR3 is CASSYSGTGNGQPQHF. The CDR3 DNA sequence: TGTGCCAGCAGTTACTCCGGGACAGGGAACGGCCAGCCCCAGCATTTT.

The V and J genes are TRBV18 and TRBJ1-1, with D possibly TRBD1 on 6 matching bases. In germline, CDR1 is KGHSH, CDR2 LQKENI. The length of the CDR3 is 14 residues. V was trimmed by 5 bases and J by 8 bases, leaving 18 bases between them. The CDR3 sequence is CASSDSGQRTEAFF. DNA for the CDR3: TGTGCCAGCTCAGACTCAGGACAGCGAACGGAAGCTTTCTTT. The full variable domain, in which reference TRBV18 and TRBJ1-1 provide the parts outside the CDR3, is NAGVMQNPRHLVRRRGQEARLRCSPMKGHSHVYWYRQLPEEGLKFMVYLQKENIIDESGMPKERFSAEFPKEGPSILRIQQVVRGDSAAYFCASSDSGQRTEAFFGQGTRLTVV.

V gene TRBV11-3 combines with J gene TRBJ1-1; D gene uncertain. V lost 6 bases to trimming and J lost 2 bases, with 4 bases between them. Looked up from germline, CDR1 is SGHNT and CDR2 is YENEEA. CDR3 length equals 11 residues. CDR3 loop: CASSQNTEAFF. For the CDR3, the DNA is TGTGCCAGCAGTCAAAACACTGAAGCTTTCTTT.

V gene TRBV5-6 combines with J gene TRBJ1-2; the D is unclear. The germline gives CDR1 SGHDT, CDR2 YYEEEE. CDR3 length: 14 residues. V was cut by 3 bases and J by 1 base, with 10 bases left in between. In DNA, the CDR3 is TGTGCCAGCAGCTCAATCGGGAGTAACTATGGCTACACCTTC. Its protein is CASSSIGSNYGYTF.

The chain joins TRBV5-1 to TRBJ2-7; 11 bases are shared with TRBD1. Germline CDR1 reads SGHRS; CDR2 reads YFSETQ. Trimming removed 4 bases from V and 4 bases from J; junction bases left unmatched: 10. The CDR3 totals 16 residues. The CDR3 DNA reads as TGCGCCAGCAGCGCGGACCGGGACAGGGGGGTTTACGAGCAGTACTTC. Its translation: CASSADRDRGVYEQYF.

The chain carries TRBV5-8 and TRBJ2-7; TRBD2 matches at 14 bases. Losses at the gene ends were 4 bases for V and 6 bases for J; bases not matched to a gene: 3. CDR3 length equals 14 residues. Looked up from germline, CDR1 is SGHTS and CDR2 is YDEGEE. The CDR3 DNA is TGTGCCAGCAGCCGACTAGCGGGAGGGGGCGAGCAGTACTTC. Its protein product is CASSRLAGGGEQYF. The variable domain in full, completed from reference TRBV5-8 and TRBJ2-7, reads EAGVTQSPTHLIKTRGQQATLRCSPISGHTSVYWYQQALGLGLQFLLWYDEGEERNRGNFPPRFSGRQFPNYSSELNVNALELEDSALYLCASSRLAGGGEQYFGPGTRLTVT.

This chain uses TRBV2 with TRBJ2-3; tentatively, D is TRBD1 (5 bases). Between the trimmed V and J ends, which lost 5 bases and 4 bases, there was a span of 7 bases. The CDR3 spans 12 residues. Germline V CDR1 and CDR2: SNHLY, FYNNEI. CDR3 DNA sequence: TGTGCCAGCAGTATAGGGGCAGATACGCAGTATTTT. This encodes CASSIGADTQYF.

The V gene is TRBV7-9, the J gene TRBJ2-2; D is possibly TRBD1 (5 bases). This CDR3 has 15 amino acids. Per the germline V gene, CDR1 is SEHNR and CDR2 is FQNEAQ (reference sequence). V was shortened by 3 bases and J by 4 bases, with 12 bases between the two germline ends. The CDR3 loop is CASSFRGFSTGELFF. The CDR3 DNA sequence: TGTGCCAGCAGCTTTAGGGGATTTAGCACCGGGGAGCTGTTTTTT.

This chain connects TRBV7-8 to TRBJ2-5; the match to TRBD1 covers 9 bases. Per germline, CDR1 SGHVS and CDR2 FQNEAQ. This CDR3 is built from 14 residues. J gave up 5 bases and V 5 bases, and 6 bases lay outside the gene matches. The CDR3 protein is CASSPTGGVETQYF. Here the CDR3 DNA reads TGTGCCAGCAGCCCTACAGGGGGCGTGGAGACCCAGTACTTC. The full variable domain, completed using reference TRBV7-8 and TRBJ2-5, is GAGVSQSPRYKVAKRGQDVALRCDPISGHVSLFWYQQALGQGPEFLTYFQNEAQLDKSGLPSDRFFAERPEGSVSTLKIQRTQQEDSAVYLCASSPTGGVETQYFGPGTRLLVL.

This chain connects TRBV7-9 to TRBJ2-3, with 8 bases fitting TRBD2. Per the germline V gene, CDR1 is SEHNR and CDR2 is FQNEAQ (reference sequence). The CDR3 totals 14 residues. The V segment lost 3 bases and the J segment 4 bases; nucleotides outside the gene matches: 3. In DNA, the CDR3 is TGTGCCAGCAGCTTGAGCGGGAGCCCAGATACGCAGTATTTT. Its protein is CASSLSGSPDTQYF.

The chain uses TRBV5-6 and TRBJ1-5; no clear D. V lost 0 bases to trimming and J lost 5 bases, with 6 bases between them. The CDR3 sequence is 13 residues long. Germline V gives CDR1 SGHDT, CDR2 YYEEEE. The CDR3 region has the DNA TGTGCCAGCAGCTTGGACCGGGATCAGCCCCAGCATTTT. Translating it yields CASSLDRDQPQHF.

To note about this clone: In the same sample, other DNA sequences code for this CDR3. The chain uses TRBV19 and TRBJ1-2; TRBD1 matches at 9 bases. Per germline, CDR1 LNHDA and CDR2 SQIVND (reference sequence). The length of the CDR3 is 14 residues. J gave up 2 bases and V 3 bases, and 1 base lay outside the gene matches. CDR3 loop: CASSIGTGNYGYTF. Written as DNA, the CDR3 is TGTGCCAGTAGTATCGGGACAGGGAACTATGGCTACACCTTC.

The rearrangement links TRBV7-9 to TRBJ2-7, with 9 bases fitting TRBD1. Trimming took 3 bases from V and 3 from J; bases not matched to a gene: 3. The CDR3 runs to 14 residues. Germline-derived CDR1 and CDR2 are SEHNR and FQNEAQ (reference sequence). DNA of the CDR3: TGTGCCAGCAGCTTTTGGGACAGGGACTACGAGCAGTACTTC. Protein sequence: CASSFWDRDYEQYF.

This chain links TRBV11-3 with TRBJ2-3; 12 bases map to TRBD1. The CDR3 is 17 residues long. In germline, CDR1 is SGHNT, CDR2 YENEEA. V lost 0 bases, J lost 1 base, and 2 bases stayed unmatched. The CDR3 is CASSLDGTGGGTDTQYF. The CDR3, as DNA: TGTGCCAGCAGCTTAGATGGGACAGGGGGCGGCACAGATACGCAGTATTTT.

The chain combines TRBV7-9 with TRBJ2-7, with 13 bases aligning to TRBD2. In germline, CDR1 is SEHNR, CDR2 FQNEAQ (reference sequence). V trimming: 6 bases; J trimming: 6 bases; junction bases outside the gene matches: 8. The CDR3 has 15 amino acids. CDR3 amino acids: CASRPTSGREVEQYF. In DNA, the CDR3 is TGTGCCAGCAGACCAACTAGCGGGAGGGAAGTCGAGCAGTACTTC.

This rearrangement joins TRBV6-5 to TRBJ2-7; D remains ambiguous. V was clipped by 2 bases and J by 5 bases, with 7 bases between them. Germline-derived CDR1 and CDR2 are MNHEY and SVGAGI. There are 12 residues in the CDR3. The CDR3 is CASSYPSDEQYF. In DNA form, the CDR3 reads TGTGCCAGCAGTTACCCCAGCGACGAGCAGTACTTC.

The CDR3 spells CASSLQVDTQYF. As DNA, the CDR3 is TGTGCCAGCAGCCTACAGGTGGATACGCAGTATTTT. The chain links TRBV7-2 to TRBJ2-3; a weak D match, TRBD1 (5 bases). CDR3 length: 12 residues. Germline CDR1 and CDR2: SGHTA and FQGNSA. The V gene lost 5 bases and the J gene lost 6 bases, with 9 bases spanning the gap.